Listed here is a single TCR beta chain. Using immunoSEQ multiplex PCR, the repertoire was profiled, and TCRdb retains in-frame clones only, with some absent. The sample shows some 60,000 clones, about nine tenths of them seen only once. This sample stems from a study of T cell changes during pregnancy in multiple sclerosis. This CDR3 is built from 18 residues. V dropped 2 bases and J dropped 5 bases, with 24 bases sitting between them. Germline CDR1 reads MGHRA; CDR2 reads YSYEKL. The sequence came from a female donor in good health, enrolled as a control in a pregnancy study. The sample in question was peripheral blood, obtained in the first trimester of pregnancy. V and J are TRBV4-1 and TRBJ2-5, with D possibly being TRBD2 (5 bases). The CDR3 sequence is CASSQKVTNGVYGETQYF. CDR3 sequence (DNA): TGCGCCAGCAGCCAAAAGGTAACTAACGGGGTTTACGGGGAGACCCAGTACTTC.